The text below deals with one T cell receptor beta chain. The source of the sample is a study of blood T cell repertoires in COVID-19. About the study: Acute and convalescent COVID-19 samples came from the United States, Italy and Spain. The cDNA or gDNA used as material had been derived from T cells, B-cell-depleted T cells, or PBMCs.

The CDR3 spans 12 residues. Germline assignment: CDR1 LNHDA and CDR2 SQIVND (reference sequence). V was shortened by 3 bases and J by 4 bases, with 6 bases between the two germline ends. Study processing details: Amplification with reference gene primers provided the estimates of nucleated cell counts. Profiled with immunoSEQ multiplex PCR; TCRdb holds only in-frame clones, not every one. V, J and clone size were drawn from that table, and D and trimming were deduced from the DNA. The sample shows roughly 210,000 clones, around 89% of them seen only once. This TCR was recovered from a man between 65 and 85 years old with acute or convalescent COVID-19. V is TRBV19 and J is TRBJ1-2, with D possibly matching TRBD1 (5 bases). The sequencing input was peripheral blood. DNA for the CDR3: TGTGCCAGTAGTATCGACAGCTATGGCTACACCTTC. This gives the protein CASSIDSYGYTF.